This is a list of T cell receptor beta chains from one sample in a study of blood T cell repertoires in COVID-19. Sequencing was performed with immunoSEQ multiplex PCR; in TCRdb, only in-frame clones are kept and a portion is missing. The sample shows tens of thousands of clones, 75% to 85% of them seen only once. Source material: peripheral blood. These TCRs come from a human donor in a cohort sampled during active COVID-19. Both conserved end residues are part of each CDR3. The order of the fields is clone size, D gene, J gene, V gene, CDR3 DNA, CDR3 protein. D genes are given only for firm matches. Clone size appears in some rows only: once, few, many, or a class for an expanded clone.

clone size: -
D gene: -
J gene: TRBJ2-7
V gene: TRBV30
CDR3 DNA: TGTGCCTGGAGTCGGGACTCCAGCTACGAGCAGTACTTC
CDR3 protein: CAWSRDSSYEQYF

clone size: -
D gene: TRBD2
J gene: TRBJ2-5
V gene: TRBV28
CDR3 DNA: TGTGCCAGCAGCCCTCTAGCGGGGTACCAAGAGACCCAGTACTTC
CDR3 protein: CASSPLAGYQETQYF

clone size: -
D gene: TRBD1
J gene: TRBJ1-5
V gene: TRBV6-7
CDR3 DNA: TGTGCCAGCAGTGCAGGGACAGATCGAGGGCCCCAGCATTTT
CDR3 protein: CASSAGTDRGPQHF

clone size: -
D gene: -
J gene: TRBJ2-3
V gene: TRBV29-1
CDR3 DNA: TGCAGCGTCCTAACAGGGTGGGATACGCAGTATTTT
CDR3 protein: CSVLTGWDTQYF

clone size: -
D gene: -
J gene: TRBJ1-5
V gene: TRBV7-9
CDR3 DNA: TGTGCCAGCAGCTTAGGCCGTGGGCAGGCCCCTCAGCCCCAGCATTTT
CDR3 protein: CASSLGRGQAPQPQHF

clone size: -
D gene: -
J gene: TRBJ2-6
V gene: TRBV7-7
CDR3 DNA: TGTGCCAGCAGCGAGCGACCCGACTCTGGGGCCAACGTCCTGACTTTC
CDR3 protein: CASSERPDSGANVLTF

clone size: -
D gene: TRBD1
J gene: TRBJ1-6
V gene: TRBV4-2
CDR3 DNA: TGTGCCAGCAGCCCTAAGACAGGGGGGGATTCACCCCTCCACTTT
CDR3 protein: CASSPKTGGDSPLHF

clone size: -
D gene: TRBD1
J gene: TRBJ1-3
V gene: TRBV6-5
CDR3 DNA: TGTGCCAGCAGATCGGACAGGTGGGGAAACACCATATATTTT
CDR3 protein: CASRSDRWGNTIYF

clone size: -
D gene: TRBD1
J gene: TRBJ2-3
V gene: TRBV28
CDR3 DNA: TGTGCCAGCAGCACAGGGGGTGGTGTAATCACAGATACGCAGTATTTT
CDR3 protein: CASSTGGGVITDTQYF

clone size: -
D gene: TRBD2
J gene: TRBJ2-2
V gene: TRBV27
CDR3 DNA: TGTGCCAGCAGTTTAATCCAGGGCCGCGCGGGGGGCCAGGGCGGGGAGCTGTTTTTT
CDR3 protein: CASSLIQGRAGGQGGELFF

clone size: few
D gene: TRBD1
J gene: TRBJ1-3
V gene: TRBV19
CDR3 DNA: TGTGCCAGTAGTATGCGGACAGGGTTTGGAAACACCATATATTTT
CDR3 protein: CASSMRTGFGNTIYF

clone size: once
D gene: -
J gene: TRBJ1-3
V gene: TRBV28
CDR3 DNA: TGTGCCAGCAGTTCAACAGGGATAACTGGAAACACCATATATTTT
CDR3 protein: CASSSTGITGNTIYF

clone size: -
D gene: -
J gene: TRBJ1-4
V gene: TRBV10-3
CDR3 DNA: TGTGCCATCAGTGACCTCCGGGGTAATGAAAAACTGTTTTTT
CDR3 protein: CAISDLRGNEKLFF

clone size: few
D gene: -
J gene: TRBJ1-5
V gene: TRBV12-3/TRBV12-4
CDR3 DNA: TGTGCCAGCAGTAACAGGGTAGATCAGCCCCAGCATTTT
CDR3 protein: CASSNRVDQPQHF

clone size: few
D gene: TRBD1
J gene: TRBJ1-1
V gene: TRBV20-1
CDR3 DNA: TGCAGTGCTAGTTACAGGGGGGTACTGAACACTGAAGCTTTCTTT
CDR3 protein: CSASYRGVLNTEAFF

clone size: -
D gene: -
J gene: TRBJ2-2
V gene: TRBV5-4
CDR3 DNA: TGTGCCAGCAGCTCCAGGGAACCCGGGGAGCTGTTTTTT
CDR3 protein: CASSSREPGELFF

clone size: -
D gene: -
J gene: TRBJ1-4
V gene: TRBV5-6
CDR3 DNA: TGTGCCAGCAGCTTAGGACATCTTAATGAAAAACTGTTTTTT
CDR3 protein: CASSLGHLNEKLFF

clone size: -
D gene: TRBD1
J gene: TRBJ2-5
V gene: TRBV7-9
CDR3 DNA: TGTGCCAGCAGCCGCCAGGGGGCCCAAGAGACCCAGTACTTC
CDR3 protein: CASSRQGAQETQYF

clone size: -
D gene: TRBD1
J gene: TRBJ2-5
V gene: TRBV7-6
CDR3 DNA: TGTGCCAGCAGCCCACGCTGGGACAGGTTGGAAGAGACCCAGTACTTC
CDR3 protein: CASSPRWDRLEETQYF

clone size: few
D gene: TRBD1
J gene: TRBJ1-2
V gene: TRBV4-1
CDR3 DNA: TGCGCCAGCAGCCAAGAATTCATTGGCAGGGGGGACTATGGCTACACCTTC
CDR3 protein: CASSQEFIGRGDYGYTF

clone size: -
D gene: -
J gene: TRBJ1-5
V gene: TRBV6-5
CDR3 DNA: TGTGCCAGCAGGGGAGATCCCAATCAGCCCCAGCATTTT
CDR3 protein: CASRGDPNQPQHF

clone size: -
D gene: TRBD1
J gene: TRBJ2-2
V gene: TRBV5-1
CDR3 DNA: TGCGCCAGCAGCTTGCCGACAGGGGCCGGGGAGCTGTTTTTT
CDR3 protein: CASSLPTGAGELFF

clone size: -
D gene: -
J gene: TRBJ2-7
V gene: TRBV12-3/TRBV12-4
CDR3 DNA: TGTGCCAGCACCCATAGGCGGGCCTACGAGCAGTACTTC
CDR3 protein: CASTHRRAYEQYF

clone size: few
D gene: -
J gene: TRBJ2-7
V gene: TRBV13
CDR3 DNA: TGTGCCAGCAGCAACAGGGCGCAGGTCTCCGAGCAGTACTTC
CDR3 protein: CASSNRAQVSEQYF

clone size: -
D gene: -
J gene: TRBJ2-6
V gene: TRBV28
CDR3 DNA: TGTGCCATCAACACAGGCTTCTCTGGGGCCAACGTCCTGACTTTC
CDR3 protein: CAINTGFSGANVLTF

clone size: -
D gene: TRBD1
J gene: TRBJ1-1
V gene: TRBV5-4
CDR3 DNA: TGTGCCAGCAGCTTTATAATTAACAGGGGAGGCACTGAAGCTTTCTTT
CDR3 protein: CASSFIINRGGTEAFF

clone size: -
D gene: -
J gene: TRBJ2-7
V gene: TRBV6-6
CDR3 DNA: TGTGCCACCGGCAGGGATAACGAGCAGTACTTC
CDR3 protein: CATGRDNEQYF

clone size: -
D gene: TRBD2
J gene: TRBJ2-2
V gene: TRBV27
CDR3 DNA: TGTGCCAGCCTCCGACTAGCGGGGGTTGTCGGGGAGCTGTTTTTT
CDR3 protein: CASLRLAGVVGELFF

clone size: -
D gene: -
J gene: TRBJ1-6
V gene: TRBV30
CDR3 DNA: TGTGCCTGCCAATCAGGTGGCCGCAATAATTCACCCCTCCACTTT
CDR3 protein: CACQSGGRNNSPLHF

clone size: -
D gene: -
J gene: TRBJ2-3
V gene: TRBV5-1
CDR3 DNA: TGCGCCAGCAGCTGGGGGGGGCAAACAGATACGCAGTATTTT
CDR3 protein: CASSWGGQTDTQYF

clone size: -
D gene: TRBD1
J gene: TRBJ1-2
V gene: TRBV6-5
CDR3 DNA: TGTGCCAGCAGGGAGGGACAGAACTATGGCTACACCTTC
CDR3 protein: CASREGQNYGYTF

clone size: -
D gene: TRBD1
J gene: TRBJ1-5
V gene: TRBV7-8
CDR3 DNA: TGTGCCAGCAGCTTAGGACAGGGTCGGAATCAGCCCCAGCATTTT
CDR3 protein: CASSLGQGRNQPQHF

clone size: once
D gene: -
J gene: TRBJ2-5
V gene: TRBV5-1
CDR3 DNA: TGCGCCAGCAACGATCAGGGTATCAATGGAGAGACCCAGTACTTC
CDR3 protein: CASNDQGINGETQYF

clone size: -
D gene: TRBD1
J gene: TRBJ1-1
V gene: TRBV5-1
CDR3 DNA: TGCGCCAGCAGCTACGGACAGGGCAGCACTGAAGCTTTCTTT
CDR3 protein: CASSYGQGSTEAFF

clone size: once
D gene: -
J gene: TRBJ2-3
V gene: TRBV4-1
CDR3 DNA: TGCGCCAGCAGCCAAGTGGGAGCAACGCAGTATTTT
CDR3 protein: CASSQVGATQYF

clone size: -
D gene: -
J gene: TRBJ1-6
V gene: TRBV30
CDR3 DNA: TGTGCCTGGGCGCCGGCTGGAGGGAGGAATTCACCCCTCCACTTT
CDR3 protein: CAWAPAGGRNSPLHF

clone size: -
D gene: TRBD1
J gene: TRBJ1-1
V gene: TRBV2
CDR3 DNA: TGTGCCAGCAAGTGGACAGGGGATTTCACTGAAGCTTTCTTT
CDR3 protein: CASKWTGDFTEAFF

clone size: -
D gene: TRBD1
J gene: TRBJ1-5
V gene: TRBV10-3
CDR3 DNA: TGTGCCATCAGCCCACAGGGGGTTAGCAATCAGCCCCAGCATTTT
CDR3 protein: CAISPQGVSNQPQHF

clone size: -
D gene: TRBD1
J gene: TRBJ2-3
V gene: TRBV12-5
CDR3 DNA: TGTGCTAGTTCCTGGACAGGGCCCACAGATACGCAGTATTTT
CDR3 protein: CASSWTGPTDTQYF

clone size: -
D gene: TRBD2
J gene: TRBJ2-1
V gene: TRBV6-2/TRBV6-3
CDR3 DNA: TGTGCCAGCAGCCGCCCGGGACTAGCGGGGGGTCAAAAAGGGAATGAGCAGTTCTTC
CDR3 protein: CASSRPGLAGGQKGNEQFF

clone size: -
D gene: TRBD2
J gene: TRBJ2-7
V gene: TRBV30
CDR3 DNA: TGTGCCTGGAGGACTAGCCCCTACCCGGGGCAGTACTTC
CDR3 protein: CAWRTSPYPGQYF

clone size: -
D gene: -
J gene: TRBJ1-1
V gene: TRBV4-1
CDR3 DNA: TGCGCCAGCAGCCACCCGGGAAGACGAGAAGCTTTCTTT
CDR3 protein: CASSHPGRREAFF

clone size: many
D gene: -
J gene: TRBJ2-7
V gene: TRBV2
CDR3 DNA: TGTGCCAGCAGTAGTCGAATCTCGGGGGAGCAGTACTTC
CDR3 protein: CASSSRISGEQYF

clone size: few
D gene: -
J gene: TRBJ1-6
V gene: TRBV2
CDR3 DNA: TGTGCCAGCAGCGACTTTAATTCACCCCTCCACTTT
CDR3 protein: CASSDFNSPLHF

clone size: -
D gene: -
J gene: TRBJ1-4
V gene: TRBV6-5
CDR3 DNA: TGTGCCAGCGATGGGGGGTGGGAAAAACTGTTTTTT
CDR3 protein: CASDGGWEKLFF

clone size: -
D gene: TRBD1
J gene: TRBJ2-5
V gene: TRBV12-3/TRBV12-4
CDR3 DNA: TGTGCCAGCAGGGGACAGTCACAAGAGACCCAGTACTTC
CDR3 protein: CASRGQSQETQYF

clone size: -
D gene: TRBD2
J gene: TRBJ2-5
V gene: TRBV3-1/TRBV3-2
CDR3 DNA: TGTGCCAGCAGCCAGAGCGGGGGTTTTGAGACCCAGTACTTC
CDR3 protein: CASSQSGGFETQYF

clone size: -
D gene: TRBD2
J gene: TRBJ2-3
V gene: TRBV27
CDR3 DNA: TGTGCCAGCAGTCCCCAGACTAGCGGGGTTGATACGCAGTATTTT
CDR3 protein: CASSPQTSGVDTQYF

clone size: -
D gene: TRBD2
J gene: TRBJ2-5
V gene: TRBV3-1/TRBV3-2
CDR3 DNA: TGTGCCAGCAGCCAAGGGGGACTAGCCCGAACTCAAGAGACCCAGTACTTC
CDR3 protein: CASSQGGLARTQETQYF

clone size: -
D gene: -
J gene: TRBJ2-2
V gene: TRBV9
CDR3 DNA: TGTGCCAGCAGCGTAGCCCCCGGGGGCGGGGAGCTGTTTTTT
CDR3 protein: CASSVAPGGGELFF

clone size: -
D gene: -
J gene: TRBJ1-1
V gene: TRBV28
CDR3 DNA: TGTGCCAGCAGCCCGGGGCAGGGGCGGGCTTTCTTT
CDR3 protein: CASSPGQGRAFF

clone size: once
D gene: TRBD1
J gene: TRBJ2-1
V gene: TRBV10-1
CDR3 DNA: TGCGCCAGCAGTGAGGGGACAGGGGCTTACAATGAGCAGTTCTTC
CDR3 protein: CASSEGTGAYNEQFF

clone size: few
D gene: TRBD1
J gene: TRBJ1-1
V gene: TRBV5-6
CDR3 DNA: TGTGCCAGCAGCTTGGACAGGGGGCTGTACACTGAAGCTTTCTTT
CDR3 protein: CASSLDRGLYTEAFF

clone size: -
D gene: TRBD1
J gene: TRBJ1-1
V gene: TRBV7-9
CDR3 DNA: TGTGCCAGCAGCACACAGGGGGGGATCACTGAAGCTTTCTTT
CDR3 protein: CASSTQGGITEAFF

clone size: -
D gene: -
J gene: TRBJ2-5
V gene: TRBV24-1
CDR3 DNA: TGTGCCACCAGTGATTTCGGGGATCCCCAAGAGACCCAGTACTTC
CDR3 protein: CATSDFGDPQETQYF

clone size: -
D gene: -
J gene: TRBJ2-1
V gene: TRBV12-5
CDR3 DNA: -
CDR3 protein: CASGLVGQGTFF

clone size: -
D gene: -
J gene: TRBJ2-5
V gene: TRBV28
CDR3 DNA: TGTGCCAGCATCCCTCTCTTATTAGGGGGGGGGATCCAAGAGACCCAGTACTTC
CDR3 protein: CASIPLLLGGGIQETQYF